This is a list of T cell receptor beta chains from one sample in a study of vaccination and CD4 T cells after COVID-19. TCRdb fed the PCR reads into MiXCR, producing one record per CDR3 protein. The sample records about 15,000 distinct CDR3 sequences, about 55% being singletons. The antigens these receptors bind are not known. Here the sequenced sample was CD4+ T cells from blood, cultured in vitro, taken before SARS-CoV-2 vaccination. These receptors were taken from a human donor who had recovered from COVID-19. Each CDR3 is given with its conserved first and last residue. Each record gives: D gene, clone size, J gene, V gene, CDR3 length, CDR3 protein, CDR3 DNA. A D gene is named only where the DNA matches it firmly. Part of the rows lack a size; the others show once, few, many or a class for expanded clones.

D gene: NA
clone size: NA
J gene: TRBJ2-5
V gene: TRBV19
CDR3 length: 12
CDR3 protein: CASSTGQETQYF
CDR3 DNA: TGTGCCAGTAGTACAGGTCAAGAGACCCAGTACTTC

D gene: TRBD1
clone size: NA
J gene: TRBJ1-1
V gene: TRBV25-1
CDR3 length: 15
CDR3 protein: CASSARQGFSTEAFF
CDR3 DNA: TGTGCCAGCAGTGCGCGACAGGGGTTTTCCACTGAAGCTTTCTTT

D gene: TRBD2
clone size: NA
J gene: TRBJ2-7
V gene: TRBV20-1
CDR3 length: 17
CDR3 protein: CSARDSSAASGVYEQYF
CDR3 DNA: TGCAGTGCTAGAGACTCATCGGCGGCTAGCGGGGTTTACGAGCAGTACTTC

D gene: NA
clone size: NA
J gene: TRBJ1-3
V gene: TRBV2
CDR3 length: 12
CDR3 protein: CASSVIRGTIYF
CDR3 DNA: TGTGCCAGCAGTGTAATCCGAGGCACCATATATTTT

D gene: NA
clone size: NA
J gene: TRBJ1-6
V gene: TRBV27
CDR3 length: 12
CDR3 protein: CASSFINSPLHF
CDR3 DNA: TGTGCCAGCAGTTTTATTAATTCACCCCTCCACTTT

D gene: TRBD1
clone size: NA
J gene: TRBJ1-1
V gene: TRBV15
CDR3 length: 18
CDR3 protein: CATSRDRATGGSIAGAFF
CDR3 DNA: TGTGCCACCAGCAGAGACCGGGCCACAGGGGGCTCTATCGCGGGAGCTTTCTTT

D gene: TRBD2
clone size: few
J gene: TRBJ2-2
V gene: TRBV7-9
CDR3 length: 14
CDR3 protein: CASSPGGGTGELFF
CDR3 DNA: TGTGCCAGCAGCCCCGGCGGGGGCACCGGGGAGCTGTTTTTT

D gene: NA
clone size: few
J gene: TRBJ1-2
V gene: TRBV7-9
CDR3 length: 11
CDR3 protein: CASSQLSGYTF
CDR3 DNA: TGTGCCAGCAGCCAACTATCTGGCTACACCTTC

D gene: TRBD1
clone size: few
J gene: TRBJ2-5
V gene: TRBV6-1
CDR3 length: 12
CDR3 protein: CASSMTGETQYF
CDR3 DNA: TGTGCCAGCAGTATGACAGGGGAGACCCAGTACTTC

D gene: NA
clone size: NA
J gene: TRBJ1-2
V gene: TRBV28
CDR3 length: 12
CDR3 protein: CASSFLTYGYTF
CDR3 DNA: TGTGCCAGCAGTTTTCTAACCTATGGCTACACCTTC

D gene: TRBD1
clone size: few
J gene: TRBJ1-3
V gene: TRBV6-5
CDR3 length: 14
CDR3 protein: CASSWDSSGNTIYF
CDR3 DNA: TGTGCCAGCAGTTGGGACAGCTCTGGAAACACCATATATTTT

D gene: TRBD1
clone size: NA
J gene: TRBJ2-3
V gene: TRBV20-1
CDR3 length: 14
CDR3 protein: CSALRTGVLNTQYF
CDR3 DNA: TGCAGTGCTTTACGGACAGGGGTTTTGAATACGCAGTATTTT

D gene: NA
clone size: NA
J gene: TRBJ1-1
V gene: TRBV2
CDR3 length: 14
CDR3 protein: CASSRDRGDTEAFF
CDR3 DNA: TGTGCCAGCAGTCGAGACAGAGGCGACACTGAAGCTTTCTTT

D gene: NA
clone size: NA
J gene: TRBJ1-5
V gene: TRBV20-1
CDR3 length: 14
CDR3 protein: CSARAGDSNQPQHF
CDR3 DNA: TGCAGTGCCAGGGCGGGGGACAGCAATCAGCCCCAGCATTTT

D gene: NA
clone size: NA
J gene: TRBJ1-2
V gene: TRBV6-1
CDR3 length: 15
CDR3 protein: CASSEAGPSNYGYTF
CDR3 DNA: TGTGCCAGCAGTGAAGCGGGACCTTCTAACTATGGCTACACCTTC

D gene: NA
clone size: NA
J gene: TRBJ1-1
V gene: TRBV19
CDR3 length: 16
CDR3 protein: CARLRSWQVLNTGAFF
CDR3 DNA: TGTGCCAGATTACGTAGTTGGCAGGTCTTAAACACTGGAGCTTTCTTT

D gene: TRBD2
clone size: NA
J gene: TRBJ2-1
V gene: TRBV6-4
CDR3 length: 14
CDR3 protein: CASSRRGGNDEQFF
CDR3 DNA: TGTGCCAGCAGCCGGCGGGGGGGCAATGATGAGCAGTTCTTC

D gene: NA
clone size: NA
J gene: TRBJ2-3
V gene: TRBV11-3
CDR3 length: 12
CDR3 protein: CASSFSTDTQYF
CDR3 DNA: TGTGCCAGCAGCTTTAGCACAGATACGCAGTATTTT

D gene: NA
clone size: NA
J gene: TRBJ1-2
V gene: TRBV7-9
CDR3 length: 12
CDR3 protein: CASSAPDRPYTF
CDR3 DNA: TGTGCCAGCAGCGCCCCTGACAGACCCTACACCTTC

D gene: NA
clone size: NA
J gene: TRBJ1-5
V gene: TRBV6-2/TRBV6-3
CDR3 length: 15
CDR3 protein: CASTKHPRGNQPQHF
CDR3 DNA: TGTGCCAGCACCAAACACCCGAGGGGCAATCAGCCCCAGCATTTT

D gene: NA
clone size: NA
J gene: TRBJ1-2
V gene: TRBV6-2/TRBV6-3
CDR3 length: 14
CDR3 protein: CASSYNWLTDGYTF
CDR3 DNA: TGTGCCAGCAGTTACAACTGGCTTACTGATGGCTACACCTTC

D gene: TRBD1
clone size: few
J gene: TRBJ1-5
V gene: TRBV7-2
CDR3 length: 15
CDR3 protein: CASSWGQGYNQPQHF
CDR3 DNA: TGTGCCAGCAGCTGGGGACAGGGCTACAATCAGCCCCAGCATTTT

D gene: TRBD1
clone size: few
J gene: TRBJ2-7
V gene: TRBV14
CDR3 length: 15
CDR3 protein: CASSRLQGVGYEQYF
CDR3 DNA: TGTGCCAGCAGCCGATTACAGGGGGTCGGGTACGAGCAGTACTTC

D gene: NA
clone size: few
J gene: TRBJ1-2
V gene: TRBV7-2
CDR3 length: 11
CDR3 protein: CASSFNYGYTF
CDR3 DNA: TGTGCCAGCAGCTTTAACTATGGCTACACCTTC

D gene: TRBD1
clone size: NA
J gene: TRBJ1-2
V gene: TRBV28
CDR3 length: 14
CDR3 protein: CASRGGGQAGGYTF
CDR3 DNA: TGTGCCAGCAGAGGCGGCGGACAGGCGGGGGGCTACACCTTC

D gene: TRBD2
clone size: NA
J gene: TRBJ2-3
V gene: TRBV6-2/TRBV6-3
CDR3 length: 18
CDR3 protein: CASSFRFDLAGGSDTQYF
CDR3 DNA: TGTGCCAGCAGTTTCCGATTCGATCTAGCGGGGGGTTCGGATACGCAGTATTTT

D gene: TRBD1
clone size: NA
J gene: TRBJ1-1
V gene: TRBV15
CDR3 length: 14
CDR3 protein: CATSRGQGAIEAFF
CDR3 DNA: TGTGCCACCAGCAGAGGGCAGGGGGCAATTGAAGCTTTCTTT

D gene: TRBD1
clone size: NA
J gene: TRBJ1-2
V gene: TRBV27
CDR3 length: 13
CDR3 protein: CASSPRGVYGYTF
CDR3 DNA: TGTGCCAGCAGTCCCAGGGGGGTCTATGGCTACACCTTC

D gene: NA
clone size: NA
J gene: TRBJ2-7
V gene: TRBV7-2
CDR3 length: 14
CDR3 protein: CASSSGRGTSEQYF
CDR3 DNA: TGTGCCAGCAGCTCGGGACGCGGTACATCCGAGCAGTACTTC

D gene: NA
clone size: NA
J gene: TRBJ1-1
V gene: TRBV7-8
CDR3 length: 15
CDR3 protein: CASSLAPGLNTEAFF
CDR3 DNA: TGTGCCAGCAGCTTAGCCCCGGGGCTGAACACTGAAGCTTTCTTT

D gene: NA
clone size: NA
J gene: TRBJ1-6
V gene: TRBV19
CDR3 length: 16
CDR3 protein: CASNPRGARNNSPLHF
CDR3 DNA: TGTGCCAGTAACCCAAGGGGGGCGCGGAATAATTCACCCCTCCACTTT

D gene: TRBD1
clone size: once
J gene: TRBJ2-3
V gene: TRBV11-3
CDR3 length: 15
CDR3 protein: CASSPGGGGTDTQYF
CDR3 DNA: TGTGCCAGCAGCCCAGGGGGCGGCGGCACAGATACGCAGTATTTT

D gene: TRBD1
clone size: NA
J gene: TRBJ2-5
V gene: TRBV12-3/TRBV12-4
CDR3 length: 15
CDR3 protein: CASSQGQGRSETQYF
CDR3 DNA: TGTGCCAGCAGTCAGGGACAGGGGAGGTCAGAGACCCAGTACTTC

D gene: TRBD1
clone size: NA
J gene: TRBJ1-2
V gene: TRBV2
CDR3 length: 14
CDR3 protein: CASSTRTGVYGYTF
CDR3 DNA: TGTGCCAGCAGCACGCGGACAGGGGTCTATGGCTACACCTTC

D gene: TRBD1
clone size: NA
J gene: TRBJ1-6
V gene: TRBV6-1
CDR3 length: 16
CDR3 protein: CASSMTTGLGNSPLHF
CDR3 DNA: TGTGCCAGCAGTATGACGACAGGGCTCGGGAATTCACCCCTCCACTTT

D gene: NA
clone size: medium-sized
J gene: TRBJ1-1
V gene: TRBV20-1
CDR3 length: 13
CDR3 protein: CSAIRGQNTEAFF
CDR3 DNA: TGCAGTGCTATTCGGGGGCAGAACACTGAAGCTTTCTTT

D gene: TRBD1
clone size: NA
J gene: TRBJ1-5
V gene: TRBV2
CDR3 length: 17
CDR3 protein: CALLRRDREWSNQPQHF
CDR3 DNA: TGTGCCTTACTCCGACGGGACAGGGAATGGAGCAATCAGCCCCAGCATTTT

D gene: TRBD1
clone size: NA
J gene: TRBJ2-1
V gene: TRBV7-2
CDR3 length: 15
CDR3 protein: CASSLPTGGYNEQFF
CDR3 DNA: TGTGCCAGCAGCTTGCCGACAGGGGGATACAATGAGCAGTTCTTC

D gene: NA
clone size: NA
J gene: TRBJ1-1
V gene: TRBV4-1
CDR3 length: 14
CDR3 protein: CASSQEKEFTEAFF
CDR3 DNA: TGCGCCAGCAGCCAAGAAAAGGAGTTCACTGAAGCTTTCTTT

D gene: TRBD2
clone size: NA
J gene: TRBJ2-3
V gene: TRBV7-3
CDR3 length: 16
CDR3 protein: CASSFLAGGPPDTQYF
CDR3 DNA: TGTGCCAGCAGCTTTCTAGCGGGGGGACCCCCGGATACGCAGTATTTT

D gene: NA
clone size: few
J gene: TRBJ2-7
V gene: TRBV19
CDR3 length: 13
CDR3 protein: CASSIDSGHEQYF
CDR3 DNA: TGTGCCAGTAGTATAGATTCAGGGCACGAGCAGTACTTC

D gene: TRBD2
clone size: NA
J gene: TRBJ2-4
V gene: TRBV20-1
CDR3 length: 15
CDR3 protein: CSARDSGGSKNIQYF
CDR3 DNA: TGCAGTGCTAGAGACTCGGGAGGTTCTAAAAACATTCAGTACTTC

D gene: NA
clone size: NA
J gene: TRBJ1-6
V gene: TRBV20-1
CDR3 length: 15
CDR3 protein: CSARDPRQGVSPLHF
CDR3 DNA: TGCAGTGCTAGAGATCCCCGCCAGGGTGTTTCACCCCTCCACTTT

D gene: NA
clone size: NA
J gene: TRBJ2-7
V gene: TRBV25-1
CDR3 length: 13
CDR3 protein: CASRAGDAWEQYF
CDR3 DNA: TGTGCCAGCAGGGCCGGAGATGCGTGGGAGCAGTACTTC

D gene: NA
clone size: NA
J gene: TRBJ1-6
V gene: TRBV20-1
CDR3 length: 14
CDR3 protein: CSARGRQINSPLHF
CDR3 DNA: TGCAGTGCTAGGGGGCGACAGATAAATTCACCCCTCCACTTT

D gene: NA
clone size: NA
J gene: TRBJ1-1
V gene: TRBV4-3
CDR3 length: 14
CDR3 protein: CASSQDWGFPEAFF
CDR3 DNA: TGCGCCAGCAGCCAAGATTGGGGTTTCCCTGAAGCTTTCTTT

D gene: TRBD1
clone size: few
J gene: TRBJ1-1
V gene: TRBV7-8
CDR3 length: 15
CDR3 protein: CASSSRDSTNTEAFF
CDR3 DNA: TGTGCCAGCAGCTCCAGGGACAGCACGAACACTGAAGCTTTCTTT

D gene: NA
clone size: NA
J gene: TRBJ2-7
V gene: TRBV30
CDR3 length: 16
CDR3 protein: CAWSVLPRGLAYEQYF
CDR3 DNA: TGTGCCTGGAGTGTACTCCCTAGGGGTCTAGCCTACGAGCAGTACTTC

D gene: NA
clone size: NA
J gene: TRBJ2-5
V gene: TRBV7-9
CDR3 length: 20
CDR3 protein: CASSLVIRLGTKGRRETQYF
CDR3 DNA: TGTGCCAGCAGCTTAGTTATCAGGTTAGGGACCAAAGGGCGCAGAGAGACCCAGTACTTC

D gene: TRBD1
clone size: NA
J gene: TRBJ1-1
V gene: TRBV20-1
CDR3 length: 14
CDR3 protein: CSARDARGSTEAFF
CDR3 DNA: TGCAGTGCTAGAGATGCCAGGGGGTCCACTGAAGCTTTCTTT

D gene: TRBD2
clone size: NA
J gene: TRBJ2-5
V gene: TRBV7-3
CDR3 length: 15
CDR3 protein: CAQLGRESTGETQYF
CDR3 DNA: TGTGCCCAGCTAGGGCGGGAGTCAACTGGGGAGACCCAGTACTTC